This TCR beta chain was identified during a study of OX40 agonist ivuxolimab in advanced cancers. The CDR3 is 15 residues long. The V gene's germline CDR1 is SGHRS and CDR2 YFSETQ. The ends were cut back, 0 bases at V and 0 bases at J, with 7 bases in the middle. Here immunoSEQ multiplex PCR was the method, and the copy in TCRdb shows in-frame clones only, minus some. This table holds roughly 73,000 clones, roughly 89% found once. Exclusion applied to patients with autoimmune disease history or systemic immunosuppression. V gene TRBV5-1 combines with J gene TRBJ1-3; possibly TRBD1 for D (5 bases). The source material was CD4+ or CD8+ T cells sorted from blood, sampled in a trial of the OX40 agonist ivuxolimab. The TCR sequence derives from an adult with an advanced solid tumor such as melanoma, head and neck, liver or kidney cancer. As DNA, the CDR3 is TGCGCCAGCAGCTTGGCAGGGTACTCTGGAAACACCATATATTTT. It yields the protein CASSLAGYSGNTIYF.